This TCR beta chain is drawn from a study of a mutant IDH1 vaccine in newly diagnosed glioma. Overall study context: Patients had eight vaccinations, in weeks 1, 3, 5, 7, 11, 15, 19 and 23. Most patients had received both radiotherapy and temozolomide, the prior options being radiotherapy, temozolomide, or both.

For this clone: The antigen is undetermined.

Specified time point: week 11, during vaccination. Doses comprised 300 ug of mutant IDH1 20-mer peptide each, plus topical imiquimod. New astrocytomas of WHO grade 3 or 4 that were IDH1-mutant and ATRX-lost were found in the donors. Profiled with immunoSEQ multiplex PCR; TCRdb holds only in-frame clones, not every one. This table has around 57,000 clones, approximately 90% appearing once. Germline values: CDR1 SGDLS, CDR2 YYNGEE. The CDR3 is 15 amino acids. Losses at the gene ends were 5 bases for V and 3 bases for J; bases not matched to a gene: 9. The source is a man aged 40-49 years with glioma. The gene calls are TRBV9 and TRBJ2-3; 7 nucleotides agree with TRBD1. Sequencing used PBMCs, obtained from a glioma patient whose treatment included an IDH1 peptide vaccine. In DNA, the CDR3 is TGTGCCAGCAGTAACCAGGGGGAGAGGACAGATACGCAGTATTTT. Its translation is CASSNQGERTDTQYF.